This T cell receptor (beta chain) is from a study of CD8 T cells in Susac syndrome (dated by TCRdb to 2018 to 2020). In terms of the full investigation: Repertoire sequencing was used to test whether CD8+ T cell activation and differentiation in Susac syndrome was antigen driven. The investigation overall reported the following: The TCR sequencing and HLA analysis was acknowledged to have included a relatively small number of individuals.

RNA was extracted using the RNeasy kit, and roughly 0.5 to 1 microgram was reverse transcribed with random hexamers. The immunoSEQ multiplex PCR assay, which covers 54 Vbeta and 13 Jbeta segments, was used to amplify TCR beta CDR3 regions. PCR amplification bias was corrected by using a synthetic template baseline for primer optimization and computational correction. The authors processed their data as follows. Reads were assigned to V, D and J genes according to IMGT and analyzed in immunoSEQ Analyzer, with only productive sequences retained. Clonality was computed as one minus Shannon entropy normalized by log2 of the number of productive unique sequences. Public and private clones were assessed among the 100 most prevalent clones of each patient and control. Susac-specific clones were defined as absent from healthy and MS cohorts, some 1,000 published viral clones and other ImmuneACCESS disease sequences. TCRdb cleaned the public reads at Q25 with fastp, built clones with MiXCR and kept in-frame beta chains. Rows are unified per CDR3 protein, each entry keeping the most common DNA and genes. TCRdb, not the original authors, processed these V and J calls. The sample records approximately 270,000 distinct CDR3 sequences, approximately 92% of which are singletons. Of the sample, about 0.07% falls within the top ten clones.

High-throughput TCR beta sequencing profiled peripheral blood CD8+ and CD4+ T cells from healthy donors, Susac syndrome patients and multiple sclerosis patients. Multiple sclerosis controls were treatment-naive patients with stable or active relapsing-remitting disease fulfilling revised McDonald criteria. CD8+ TEMRA cells were enriched by FACS, while bulk CD8+ and CD4+ T cells were purified by magnetic negative isolation. Blood was drawn into EDTA tubes, processed within 24 hours, and PBMCs were isolated by density gradient centrifugation. PBMCs intended for TCR sequencing were cryopreserved in liquid nitrogen and thawed later in a water bath at 37 degrees C. A purity of at least 90% was achieved for sorted or isolated CD4+, CD8+ and CD8+ TEMRA cells. Its CDR3 holds 17 amino acids, cysteine through phenylalanine. Solely the CDR3 DNA is kept, with 51 bases framed from the first base. From the germline V gene, CDR1 is SGHRS and CDR2 is YFSETQ. V is pared back by 1 base and J by 2 bases, with 16 bases lying between the germline termini.

This clonotype occurred once. Its antigen target is currently unknown. No much larger clone exists at a distance of one base, and base qualities are not known. A lone read gives weak evidence. This TCR was recovered from a human donor with multiple sclerosis. The chain is made from TRBV5-1 and TRBJ1-5; TRBD1 is perhaps the D gene, given 5 matching bases. Sequencing input: CD4+ T cells from PBMCs. The DNA sequence reads TGCGCCAGCAGCTTGTCCCCCACAGGCAGAGGCAATCAGCCCCAGCATTTT. Translation gives CASSLSPTGRGNQPQHF.